This entry lists 8 T cell receptor beta chains sequenced from one sample in a study of cytomegalovirus exposure and HLA in healthy donors. Sequenced by immunoSEQ multiplex PCR; TCRdb stores in-frame clones only, minus some. Counted here are roughly 350,000 clones, roughly 85% occurring once; the ten biggest clones make up under 0.85%. Sequencing was carried out using PBMCs. Receptor source: a woman in her late teens or twenties in good health and CMV-seronegative.

The rearrangement uses TRBV5-4 and TRBJ1-2; D ambiguous. There are 13 residues in the CDR3. The germline V gene has CDR1 SGHNT and CDR2 YYREEE (reference sequence). Trimming left V 0 bases short and J 8 bases short, with 11 bases between. In DNA form, the CDR3 reads TGTGCCAGCAGCTTGGACGTGACAAAAGGCTACACCTTC. This codes for CASSLDVTKGYTF.

This chain links TRBV28 with TRBJ1-5; D unresolved. Per the germline V gene, CDR1 is MDHEN and CDR2 is SYDVKM. The germline V and J ends were trimmed by 7 bases and 1 base, with 14 bases remaining between them. The CDR3 loop spans 15 amino acids. The CDR3 DNA reads as TGTGCCAGCATCCCATCCGACGGGAGCAATCAGCCCCAGCATTTT. It codes for CASIPSDGSNQPQHF. Supplemented by reference TRBV28 and TRBJ1-5, the full variable domain reads DVKVTQSSRYLVKRTGEKVFLECVQDMDHENMFWYRQDPGLGLRLIYFSYDVKMKEKGDIPEGYSVSREKKERFSLILESASTNQTSMYLCASIPSDGSNQPQHFGDGTRLSIL.

The rearrangement uses TRBV28 and TRBJ1-5, with 8 bases identical to TRBD1. Looked up from germline, CDR1 is MDHEN and CDR2 is SYDVKM. The CDR3 loop spans 15 amino acids. V trimming: 2 bases; J trimming: 4 bases; junction bases outside the gene matches: 4. CDR3 region: CASSLGGQANQPQHF. CDR3 in DNA: TGTGCCAGCAGTTTAGGGGGACAGGCAAATCAGCCCCAGCATTTT.

The CDR3 region has the DNA TGTGCCAGCAGCCCCGCAAGGGGGATTAGCAATGGCTACACCTTC. This encodes CASSPARGISNGYTF. V is TRBV13 and J is TRBJ1-2; possible D gene TRBD1, 6 bases. Trimming took off 5 bases at V and 6 bases at J, with 19 bases between the two ends. The CDR3 covers 15 residues. The germline gives CDR1 PRHDT, CDR2 FYEKMQ (reference sequence).

Details on this clone: A read error may produce the germline difference seen at one junction end. This chain uses TRBV29-1 with TRBJ2-7, with a tentative D call TRBD2 (6 bases). The CDR3 has 14 amino acids. The germline V gene encodes CDR1 SQVTM and CDR2 ANQGSEA. CDR3 sequence reads: CSVEGTGTPYEQYF. CDR3 nucleotides: TGCAGCGTAGAAGGTACCGGGACTCCTTACGAGCAGTACTTC.

V gene TRBV9 combines with J gene TRBJ1-4; D is unresolved. V lost 4 bases to trimming and J lost 5 bases, with 15 bases between them. CDR1 and CDR2 from the germline V gene are SGDLS and YYNGEE. CDR3 length: 15 residues. This chain's CDR3 is CASSRATAENEKLFF. CDR3 coding DNA: TGTGCCAGCAGCCGAGCGACCGCCGAGAATGAAAAACTGTTTTTT.

The chain uses TRBV7-9 and TRBJ1-1; D gene ambiguous. Trimming removed 3 bases at V and 3 bases at J, with 11 bases between. The CDR3 has 14 residues. Germline lookup yields CDR1 SEHNR and CDR2 FQNEAQ (reference sequence). CDR3 nucleotides: TGTGCCAGCAGCTTTTCGAGGTCGGACACTGAAGCTTTCTTT. Protein product: CASSFSRSDTEAFF.

J is TRBJ1-1 and V is TRBV9; a weak D match, TRBD1 (6 bases). The CDR3 loop spans 14 amino acids. Germline CDR1 SGDLS, CDR2 YYNGEE. V was cut by 0 bases and J by 3 bases, with 9 bases left in between. CDR3 nucleotides: TGTGCCAGCAGCGTAGCTGGGGGCGACACTGAAGCTTTCTTT. Its translation is CASSVAGGDTEAFF.